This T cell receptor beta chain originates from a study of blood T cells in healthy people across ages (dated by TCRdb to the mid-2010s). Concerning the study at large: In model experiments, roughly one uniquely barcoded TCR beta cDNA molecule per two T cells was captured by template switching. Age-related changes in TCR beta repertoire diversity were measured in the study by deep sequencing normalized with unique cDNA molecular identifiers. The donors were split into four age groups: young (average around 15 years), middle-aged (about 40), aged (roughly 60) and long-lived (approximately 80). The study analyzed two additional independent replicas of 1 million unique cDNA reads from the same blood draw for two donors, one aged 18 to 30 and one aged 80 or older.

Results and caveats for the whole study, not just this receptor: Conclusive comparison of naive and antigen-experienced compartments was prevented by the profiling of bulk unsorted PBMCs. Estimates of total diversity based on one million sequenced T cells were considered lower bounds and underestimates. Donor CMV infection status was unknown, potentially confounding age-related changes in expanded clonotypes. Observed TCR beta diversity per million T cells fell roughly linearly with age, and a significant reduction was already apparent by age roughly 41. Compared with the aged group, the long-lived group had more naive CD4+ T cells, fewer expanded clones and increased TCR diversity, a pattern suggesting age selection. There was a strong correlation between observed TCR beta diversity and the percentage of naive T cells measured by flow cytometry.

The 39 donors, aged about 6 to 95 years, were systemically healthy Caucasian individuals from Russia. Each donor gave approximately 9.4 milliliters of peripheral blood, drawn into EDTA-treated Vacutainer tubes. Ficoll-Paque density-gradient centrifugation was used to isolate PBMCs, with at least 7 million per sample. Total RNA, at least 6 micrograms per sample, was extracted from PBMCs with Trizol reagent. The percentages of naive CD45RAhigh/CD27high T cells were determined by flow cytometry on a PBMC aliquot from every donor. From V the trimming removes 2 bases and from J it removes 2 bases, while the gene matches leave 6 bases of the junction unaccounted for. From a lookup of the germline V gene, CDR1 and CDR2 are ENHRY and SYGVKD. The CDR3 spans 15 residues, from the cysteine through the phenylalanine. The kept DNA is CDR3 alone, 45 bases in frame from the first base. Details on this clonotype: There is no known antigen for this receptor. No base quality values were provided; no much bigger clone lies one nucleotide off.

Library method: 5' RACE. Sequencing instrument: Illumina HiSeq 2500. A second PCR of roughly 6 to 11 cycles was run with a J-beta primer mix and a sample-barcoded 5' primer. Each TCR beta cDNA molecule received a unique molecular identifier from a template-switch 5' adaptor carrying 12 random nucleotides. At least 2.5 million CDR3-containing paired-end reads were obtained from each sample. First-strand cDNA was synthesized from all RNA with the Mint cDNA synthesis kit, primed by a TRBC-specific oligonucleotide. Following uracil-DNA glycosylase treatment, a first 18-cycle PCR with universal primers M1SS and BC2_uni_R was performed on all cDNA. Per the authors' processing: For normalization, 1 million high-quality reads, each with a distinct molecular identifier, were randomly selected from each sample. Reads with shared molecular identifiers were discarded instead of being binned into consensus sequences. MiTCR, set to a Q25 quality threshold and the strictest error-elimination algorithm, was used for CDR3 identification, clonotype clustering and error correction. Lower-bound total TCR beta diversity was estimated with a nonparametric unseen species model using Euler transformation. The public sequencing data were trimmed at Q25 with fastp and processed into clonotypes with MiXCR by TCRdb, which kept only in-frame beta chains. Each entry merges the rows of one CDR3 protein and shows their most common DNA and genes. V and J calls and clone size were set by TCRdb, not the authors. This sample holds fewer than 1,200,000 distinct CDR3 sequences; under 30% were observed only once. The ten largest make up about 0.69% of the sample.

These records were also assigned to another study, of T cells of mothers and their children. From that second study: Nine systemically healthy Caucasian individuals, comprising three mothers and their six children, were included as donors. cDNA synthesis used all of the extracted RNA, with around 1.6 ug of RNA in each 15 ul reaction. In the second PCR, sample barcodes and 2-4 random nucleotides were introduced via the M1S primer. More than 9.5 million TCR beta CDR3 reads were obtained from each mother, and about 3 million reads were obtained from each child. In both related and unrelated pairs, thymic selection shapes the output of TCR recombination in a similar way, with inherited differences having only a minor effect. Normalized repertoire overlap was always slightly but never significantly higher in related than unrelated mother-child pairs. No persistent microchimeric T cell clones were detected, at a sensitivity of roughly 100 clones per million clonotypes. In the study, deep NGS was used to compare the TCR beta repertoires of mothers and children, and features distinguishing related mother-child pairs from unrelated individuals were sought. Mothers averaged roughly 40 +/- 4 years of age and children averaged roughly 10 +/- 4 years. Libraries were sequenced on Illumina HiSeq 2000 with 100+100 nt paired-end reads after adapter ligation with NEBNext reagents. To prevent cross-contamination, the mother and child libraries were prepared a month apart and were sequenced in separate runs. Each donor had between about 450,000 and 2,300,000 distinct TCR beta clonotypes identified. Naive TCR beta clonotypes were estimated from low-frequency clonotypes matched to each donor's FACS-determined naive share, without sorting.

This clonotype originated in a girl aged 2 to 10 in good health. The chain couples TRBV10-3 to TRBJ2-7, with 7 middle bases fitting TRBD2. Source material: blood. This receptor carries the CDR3 CAISEKGEGTYEQYF. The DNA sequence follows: TGTGCCATCAGTGAGAAAGGGGAGGGGACCTACGAGCAGTACTTC.